In its sample, the clone carrying this T cell receptor (beta chain) was seen many times. Its specificity is not known. This sample stems from a study of T-cell reconstitution after alpha-beta-depleted transplantation in children. Findings of the study overall: Reportedly, roughly two months post-transplant, alpha-beta T cells arose from several hundred expanded graft clones. One year post-transplant, T-cell counts and diversity were largely derived from T cells produced anew. Some patients' high day-60 TCRbeta diversity was traced to surviving recipient T cells and thymic progenitors.

There are 13 residues in the CDR3. Germline CDR1 MNHEY, CDR2 SMNVEV (reference sequence). The V gene lost 3 bases and the J gene lost 6 bases, with 11 bases spanning the gap. Preparing the TCRbeta library involved the use of unique molecular identifiers. Each CDR3 protein is one row after TCRdb ran MiXCR on the PCR reads. The table has roughly 30,000 distinct CDR3 sequences, under 7.5% seen once. Specimen: peripheral blood, collected 60 days after TCRalphabeta/CD19-depleted stem cell transplant. This chain connects TRBV27 to TRBJ1-2; D unresolved. This clonotype was obtained from a child younger than two who had a stem cell transplant for acute myeloid leukemia, so the T cells may come from the graft donor. CDR3 region: CASSLGVSDGYTF. The CDR3 DNA is TGTGCCAGCAGTTTGGGCGTCTCCGATGGCTACACCTTC.